The 13 T cell receptor beta chains listed next were all sequenced from one sample in a study of beta chain features in type 1 diabetes. No antigen has been identified for these receptors. Expressed TCRB transcripts were sequenced because the entire RNA isolate underwent reverse transcription. Method: immunoSEQ multiplex PCR; TCRdb's copy keeps in-frame clones and lacks some. The sample yields about 700,000 clones, 13% seen once. Study results and limitations: All four CD4+ subsets of Type 1 diabetes patients contained TCRB CDR3s that were moderately but significantly shorter.

Sequencing used naive CD4+ T cells from blood. These receptors all stem from a man aged 18-30 years with type 1 diabetes.

In this sample, this clone turned up once. The chain couples TRBV5-1 to TRBJ1-4, with 10 bases fitting TRBD1. V shed 4 bases, J shed 8 bases, and the junction held 5 bases outside the gene matches. The CDR3 sequence is 14 residues long. Germline loops: CDR1 SGHRS, CDR2 YFSETQ. Here the CDR3 reads CASSEDRGSEKLFF. CDR3 coding DNA: TGCGCCAGCAGCGAGGACAGGGGGTCCGAAAAACTGTTTTTT.

This clone was seen a handful of times. DNA of the CDR3: TGTGCCAGCAGCCGAAGGGTGGGGGACGAGCAGTACTTC. Amino acid sequence: CASSRRVGDEQYF. The gene calls are TRBV6-1 and TRBJ2-7; the D gene could be TRBD1 or TRBD2 (5 bases each). This CDR3 is built from 13 residues. From germline, CDR1 is MNHNS and CDR2 SASEGT. V was clipped by 6 bases and J by 5 bases, with 14 bases between them.

This clone was observed a handful of times. CDR3 amino acids: CASSPRGNEQYF. For the CDR3, the DNA is TGTGCCAGCTCGCCCAGGGGGAACGAGCAGTACTTC. The V gene is TRBV18, the J gene TRBJ2-7, with 7 bases fitting TRBD1. V lost 6 bases and J lost 5; bases outside the gene matches: 4. The CDR3 has 12 amino acids. CDR1 KGHSH and CDR2 LQKENI come from the germline V gene.

This clone appeared a few times. The genes are TRBV30 and TRBJ1-4; D is unresolved. Germline-derived CDR1 and CDR2 are GTSNPN and SVGIG (reference sequence). V shed 1 base and J shed 12 bases, with 15 bases lying between them. CDR3 length: 13 residues. The CDR3 bases are TGTGCCTGGAGTGGGCAGGCTTTTTCAGAACTGTTTTTT. Residues: CAWSGQAFSELFF.

In this sample, this clone turned up a few times. The J gene is TRBJ2-2, the V gene TRBV29-1, with a weak D call TRBD2 (6 bases). V was clipped by 6 bases and J by 3 bases, with 8 bases between them. Germline lookup yields CDR1 SQVTM and CDR2 ANQGSEA. CDR3 length equals 12 residues. The CDR3 sequence is CSVGGDTGELFF. The CDR3 coding sequence is TGCAGCGTCGGCGGGGACACCGGGGAGCTGTTTTTT.

This clone occurred a few times. V usage is TRBV11-2 and J usage is TRBJ2-3, with 7 bases identical to TRBD2. Per the germline V gene, CDR1 is SGHAT and CDR2 is FQNNGV. V gave up 7 bases and J gave up 2 bases; unmatched junction bases: 15. CDR3 size: 17 residues. The CDR3: CASTTHLGAGNTDTQYF. DNA for the CDR3: TGTGCCAGCACCACACACCTAGGAGCGGGGAACACAGATACGCAGTATTTT.

CDR3 in DNA: TGCAGCGTTGATAGGTATCGTTTTGGCACAGATACGCAGTATTTT. Its protein is CSVDRYRFGTDTQYF. V gene TRBV29-1 combines with J gene TRBJ2-3; no clear D. Trimming shortened V by 3 bases and J by 1 base, and 14 bases separated the two germline ends. Germline V gene sequence: CDR1 SQVTM, CDR2 ANQGSEA. CDR3 length: 15 residues.

The table lists this clone with a few counts. The J gene is TRBJ1-1, the V gene TRBV11-2, with D unresolved. Germline V CDR1 and CDR2: SGHAT, FQNNGV. CDR3 length: 13 residues. Trimming cost V 4 bases and J 3 bases, with 9 bases left between them. CDR3 residues: CASSSDAYTEAFF. The CDR3 DNA reads as TGTGCCAGCAGCTCGGACGCCTACACTGAAGCTTTCTTT.

This clone has more than one count but fewer than ten. V usage is TRBV7-6 and J usage is TRBJ1-2; D is perhaps TRBD1 (6 bases). CDR1 and CDR2 from the germline V gene are SGHVS and FNYEAQ. CDR3 size: 16 residues. With 5 bases removed from V and 4 bases from J, the gap between germline ends came to 20 bases. The CDR3 coding sequence is TGTGCCAGCAGCGATACCTCAATACAGGGAGGCTATGGCTACACCTTC. As protein: CASSDTSIQGGYGYTF.

This clone was detected a few times. The chain uses TRBV18 and TRBJ2-5; D perhaps matches TRBD1 (6 bases). CDR3 length: 14 residues. Germline CDR1 reads KGHSH; CDR2 reads LQKENI. V was pared by 6 bases and J by 1 base, with 12 bases between. For the CDR3, the DNA is TGTGCCAGCTCCCCTTCACAGGGCCAAGAGACCCAGTACTTC. Amino acids: CASSPSQGQETQYF.

This chain links TRBV7-2 with TRBJ2-5; possible D gene TRBD1, 5 bases. The CDR3 is made up of 15 amino acids. The germline V and J ends were trimmed by 5 bases and 10 bases, with 23 bases remaining between them. CDR1 and CDR2 from the germline V gene are SGHTA and FQGNSA. The CDR3 DNA reads as TGTGCCAGCAGCCCTAGGGGTGGGGTAAGGGGTGACCAGTACTTC. It translates to CASSPRGGVRGDQYF. Full variable domain (rest looked up from reference TRBV7-2 and TRBJ2-5): GAGVSQSPSNKVTEKGKDVELRCDPISGHTALYWYRQSLGQGLEFLIYFQGNSAPDKSGLPSDRFSAERTGGSVSTLTIQRTQQEDSAVYLCASSPRGGVRGDQYFGPGTRLLVL.

This clone was seen a few times. V usage is TRBV28 and J usage is TRBJ1-2; D unclear. This CDR3 has 14 amino acids. The germline V gene has CDR1 MDHEN and CDR2 SYDVKM. Trimming left V 2 bases short and J 5 bases short, with 12 bases between. The DNA of the CDR3 is TGTGCCAGCAGTTTAGTCGGAGATCCGTATGGCTACACCTTC. As protein: CASSLVGDPYGYTF.

The chain joins TRBV28 to TRBJ2-5; no reliable D call. The CDR3 consists of 15 residues. Trimming took 3 bases from V and 5 from J, leaving 16 bases between them. Germline loops: CDR1 MDHEN, CDR2 SYDVKM. CDR3 coding DNA: TGTGCCAGCAGTTTGGCGGACCCCAGCAGGGAGACCCAGTACTTC. Translated, it gives CASSLADPSRETQYF.